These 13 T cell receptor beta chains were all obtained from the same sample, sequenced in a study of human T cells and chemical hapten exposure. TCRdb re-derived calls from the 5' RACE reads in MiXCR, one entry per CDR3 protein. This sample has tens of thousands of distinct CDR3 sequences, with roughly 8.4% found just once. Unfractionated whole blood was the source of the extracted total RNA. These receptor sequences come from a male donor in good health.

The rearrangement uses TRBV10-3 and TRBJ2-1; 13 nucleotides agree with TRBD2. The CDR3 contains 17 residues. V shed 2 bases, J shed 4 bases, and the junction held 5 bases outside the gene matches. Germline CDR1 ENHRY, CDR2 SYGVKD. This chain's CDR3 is CAISEPAGLAGYNEQFF. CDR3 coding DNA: TGTGCCATCAGTGAGCCCGCGGGACTAGCGGGATACAATGAGCAGTTCTTC.

CDR3 nucleotide sequence: TGTGCCAGCAGCCACACCACAGGGCTGGATTCGGGGGCCAACGTCCTGACTTTC. This gives the protein CASSHTTGLDSGANVLTF. The J gene is TRBJ2-6, the V gene TRBV3-1, with D possibly TRBD1 on 6 matching bases. The CDR3 loop spans 18 amino acids. Deletions cut 3 bases from V and 4 bases from J, with 19 bases between. The germline gives CDR1 LGHDT, CDR2 YNNKEL (reference sequence).

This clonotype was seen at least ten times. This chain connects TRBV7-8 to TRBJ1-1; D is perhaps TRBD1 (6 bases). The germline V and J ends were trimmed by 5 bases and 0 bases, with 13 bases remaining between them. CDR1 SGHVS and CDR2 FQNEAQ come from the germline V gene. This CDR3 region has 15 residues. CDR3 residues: CASSPDSIMNTEAFF. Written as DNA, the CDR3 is TGTGCCAGCAGCCCGGACAGTATCATGAACACTGAAGCTTTCTTT.

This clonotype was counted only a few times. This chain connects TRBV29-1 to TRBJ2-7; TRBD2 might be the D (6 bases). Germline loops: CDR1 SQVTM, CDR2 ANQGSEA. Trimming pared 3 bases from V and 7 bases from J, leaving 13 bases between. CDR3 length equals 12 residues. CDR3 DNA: TGCAGCGTTGACCGGAGGGGCGGGGAGCAGTACTTC. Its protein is CSVDRRGGEQYF.

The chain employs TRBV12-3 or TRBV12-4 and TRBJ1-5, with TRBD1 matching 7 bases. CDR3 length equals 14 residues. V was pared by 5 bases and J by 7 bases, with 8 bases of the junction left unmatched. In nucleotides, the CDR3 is TGTGCCAGCAGTACCGACAGGGCGAGACAGCCCCAGCATTTT. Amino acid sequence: CASSTDRARQPQHF.

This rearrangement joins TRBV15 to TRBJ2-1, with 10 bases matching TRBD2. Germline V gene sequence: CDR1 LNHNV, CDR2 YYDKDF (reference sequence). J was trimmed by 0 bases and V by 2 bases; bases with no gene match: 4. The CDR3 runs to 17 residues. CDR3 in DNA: TGTGCCACCAGCAGACCACCTAGCGGGAGCTCCTACAATGAGCAGTTCTTC. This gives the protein CATSRPPSGSSYNEQFF.

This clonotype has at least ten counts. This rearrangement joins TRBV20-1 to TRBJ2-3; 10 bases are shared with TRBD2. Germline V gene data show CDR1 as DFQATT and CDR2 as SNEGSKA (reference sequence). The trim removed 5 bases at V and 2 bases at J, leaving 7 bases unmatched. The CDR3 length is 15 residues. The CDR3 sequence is CSAPPGLAHTDTQYF. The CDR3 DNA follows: TGCAGTGCTCCCCCGGGACTAGCGCACACAGATACGCAGTATTTT.

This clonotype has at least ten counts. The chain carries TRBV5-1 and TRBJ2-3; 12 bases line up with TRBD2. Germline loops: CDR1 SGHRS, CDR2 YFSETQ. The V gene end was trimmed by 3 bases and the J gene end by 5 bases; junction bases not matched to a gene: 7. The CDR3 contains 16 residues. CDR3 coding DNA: TGCGCCAGCAGCTCTAGCGGGGGGGCTCCGGGAGATACGCAGTATTTT. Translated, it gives CASSSSGGAPGDTQYF.

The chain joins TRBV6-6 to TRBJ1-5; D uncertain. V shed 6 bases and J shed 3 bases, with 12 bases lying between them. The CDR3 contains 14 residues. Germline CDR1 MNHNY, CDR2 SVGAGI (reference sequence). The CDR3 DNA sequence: TGTGCCAGCAGATCCCGACAAGCCAATCAGCCCCAGCATTTT. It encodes CASRSRQANQPQHF.

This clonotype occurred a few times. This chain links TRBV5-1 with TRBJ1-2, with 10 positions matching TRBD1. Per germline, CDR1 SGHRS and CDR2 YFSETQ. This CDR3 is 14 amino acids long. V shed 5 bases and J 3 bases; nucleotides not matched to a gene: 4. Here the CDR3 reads CASRDRGKDYGYTF. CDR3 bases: TGCGCCAGCAGGGACAGGGGGAAGGACTATGGCTACACCTTC.

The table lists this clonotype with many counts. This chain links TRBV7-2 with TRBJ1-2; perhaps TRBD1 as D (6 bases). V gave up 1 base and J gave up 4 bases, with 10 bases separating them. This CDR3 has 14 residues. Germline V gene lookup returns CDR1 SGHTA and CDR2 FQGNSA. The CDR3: CASSLEQGGYGYTF. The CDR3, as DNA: TGTGCCAGCAGCTTAGAACAGGGAGGCTATGGCTACACCTTC. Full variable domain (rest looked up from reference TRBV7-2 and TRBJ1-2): GAGVSQSPSNKVTEKGKDVELRCDPISGHTALYWYRQSLGQGLEFLIYFQGNSAPDKSGLPSDRFSAERTGGSVSTLTIQRTQQEDSAVYLCASSLEQGGYGYTFGSGTRLTVV.

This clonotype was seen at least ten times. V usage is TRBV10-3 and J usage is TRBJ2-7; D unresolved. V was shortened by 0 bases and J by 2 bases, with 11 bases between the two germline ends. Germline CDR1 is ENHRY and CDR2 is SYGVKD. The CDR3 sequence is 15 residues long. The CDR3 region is CAISESGPETYEQYF. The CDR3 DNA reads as TGTGCCATCAGTGAGTCGGGCCCAGAAACCTACGAGCAGTACTTC.

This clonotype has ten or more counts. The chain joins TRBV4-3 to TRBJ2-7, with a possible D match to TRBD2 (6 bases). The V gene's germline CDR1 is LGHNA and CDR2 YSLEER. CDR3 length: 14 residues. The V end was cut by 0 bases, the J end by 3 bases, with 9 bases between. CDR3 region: CASSQEEGNYEQYF. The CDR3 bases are TGCGCCAGCAGCCAAGAGGAGGGGAACTACGAGCAGTACTTC.